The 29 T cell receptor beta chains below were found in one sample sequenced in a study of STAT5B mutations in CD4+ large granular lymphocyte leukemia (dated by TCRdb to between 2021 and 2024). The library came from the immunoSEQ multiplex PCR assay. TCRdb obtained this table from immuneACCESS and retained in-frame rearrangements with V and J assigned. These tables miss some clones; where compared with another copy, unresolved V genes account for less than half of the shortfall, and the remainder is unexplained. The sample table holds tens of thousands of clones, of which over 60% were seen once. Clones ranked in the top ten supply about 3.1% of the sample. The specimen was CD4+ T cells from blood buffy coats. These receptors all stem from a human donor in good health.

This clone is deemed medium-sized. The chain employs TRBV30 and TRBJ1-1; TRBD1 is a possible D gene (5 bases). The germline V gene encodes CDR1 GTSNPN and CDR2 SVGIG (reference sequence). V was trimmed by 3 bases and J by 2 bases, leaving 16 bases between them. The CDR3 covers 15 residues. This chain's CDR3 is CAWRMESRANTEAFF. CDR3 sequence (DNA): TGTGCCTGGAGGATGGAAAGCAGGGCAAACACTGAAGCTTTCTTT. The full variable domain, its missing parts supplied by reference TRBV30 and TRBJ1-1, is SQTIHQWPATLVQPVGSPLSLECTVEGTSNPNLYWYRQAAGRGLQLLFYSVGIGQISSEVPQNLSASRPQDRQFILSSKKLLLSDSGFYLCAWRMESRANTEAFFGQGTRLTVV.

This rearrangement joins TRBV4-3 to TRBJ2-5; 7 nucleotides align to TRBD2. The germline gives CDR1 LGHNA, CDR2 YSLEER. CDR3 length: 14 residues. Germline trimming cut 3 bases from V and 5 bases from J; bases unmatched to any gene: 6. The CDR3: CASSQGGGEETQYF. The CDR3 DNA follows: TGCGCCAGCAGCCAGGGGGGAGGGGAGGAGACCCAGTACTTC.

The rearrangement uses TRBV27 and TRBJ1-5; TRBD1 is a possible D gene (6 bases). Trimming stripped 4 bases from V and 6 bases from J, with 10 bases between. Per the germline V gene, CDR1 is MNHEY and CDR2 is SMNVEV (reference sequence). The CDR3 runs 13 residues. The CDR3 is CASSYDRFQPQHF. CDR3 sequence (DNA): TGTGCCAGCAGTTACGACAGGTTTCAGCCCCAGCATTTT.

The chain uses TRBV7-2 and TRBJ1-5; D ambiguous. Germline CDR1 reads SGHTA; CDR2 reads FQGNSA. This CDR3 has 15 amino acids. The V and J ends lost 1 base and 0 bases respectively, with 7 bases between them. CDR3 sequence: CASSLDSSSNQPQHF. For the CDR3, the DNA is TGTGCCAGCAGCTTAGACAGCAGTAGCAATCAGCCCCAGCATTTT.

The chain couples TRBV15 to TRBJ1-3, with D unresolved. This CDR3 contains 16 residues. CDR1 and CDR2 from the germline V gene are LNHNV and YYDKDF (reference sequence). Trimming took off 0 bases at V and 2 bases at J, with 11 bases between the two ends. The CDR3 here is CATSREFPGTGNTIYF. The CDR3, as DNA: TGTGCCACCAGCAGAGAGTTCCCAGGAACTGGAAACACCATATATTTT. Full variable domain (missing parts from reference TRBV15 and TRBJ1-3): DAMVIQNPRYQVTQFGKPVTLSCSQTLNHNVMYWYQQKSSQAPKLLFHYYDKDFNNEADTPDNFQSRRPNTSFCFLDIRSPGLGDTAMYLCATSREFPGTGNTIYFGEGSWLTVV.

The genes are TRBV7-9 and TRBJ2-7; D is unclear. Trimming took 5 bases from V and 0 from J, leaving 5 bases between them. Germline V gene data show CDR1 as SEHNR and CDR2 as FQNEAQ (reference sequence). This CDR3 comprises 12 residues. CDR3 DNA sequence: TGTGCCAGCAGCCCTAGCTCCTACGAGCAGTACTTC. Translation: CASSPSSYEQYF. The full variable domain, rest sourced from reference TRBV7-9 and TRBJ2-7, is DTGVSQNPRHKITKRGQNVTFRCDPISEHNRLYWYRQTLGQGPEFLTYFQNEAQLEKSRLLSDRFSAERPKGSFSTLEIQRTEQGDSAMYLCASSPSSYEQYFGPGTRLTVT.

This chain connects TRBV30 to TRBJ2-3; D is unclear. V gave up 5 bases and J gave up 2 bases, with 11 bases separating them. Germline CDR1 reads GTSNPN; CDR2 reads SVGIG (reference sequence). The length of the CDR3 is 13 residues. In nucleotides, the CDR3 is TGTGCCTGGGCATCTCATCTCACAGATACGCAGTATTTT. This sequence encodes CAWASHLTDTQYF.

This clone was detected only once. CDR3 region: CASSPLGARGEKLFF. CDR3 DNA sequence: TGTGCCAGCAGCCCTTTGGGGGCAAGGGGTGAAAAACTGTTTTTT. The J gene is TRBJ1-4, the V gene TRBV9, with a possible D match to TRBD1 (6 bases). From germline, CDR1 is SGDLS and CDR2 YYNGEE. The CDR3 contains 15 residues. V was cut by 4 bases and J by 7 bases, with 17 bases left in between.

The CDR3 DNA reads TGTGCCATCACTGGGACAGGGGCAGGTGAGCAGTTCTTC. It yields the protein CAITGTGAGEQFF. This sequence joins TRBV10-3 and TRBJ2-1, with 10 bases lining up with TRBD1. Looked up from germline, CDR1 is ENHRY and CDR2 is SYGVKD. J gave up 9 bases and V 7 bases, and 6 bases lay outside the gene matches. The CDR3 is made up of 13 amino acids.

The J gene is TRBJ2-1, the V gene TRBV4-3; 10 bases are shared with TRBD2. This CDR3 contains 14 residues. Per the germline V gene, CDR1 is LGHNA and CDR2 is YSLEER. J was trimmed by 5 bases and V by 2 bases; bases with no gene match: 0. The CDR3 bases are TGCGCCAGCAGCCAACTAGCGGGGGACAATGAGCAGTTCTTC. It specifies CASSQLAGDNEQFF.

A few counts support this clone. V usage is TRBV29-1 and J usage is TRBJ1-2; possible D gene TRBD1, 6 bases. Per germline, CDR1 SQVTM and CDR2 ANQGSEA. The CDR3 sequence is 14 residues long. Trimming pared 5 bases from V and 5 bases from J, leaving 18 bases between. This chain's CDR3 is CSVNTATGKYGYTF. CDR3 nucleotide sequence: TGCAGCGTTAACACCGCAACAGGGAAGTATGGCTACACCTTC.

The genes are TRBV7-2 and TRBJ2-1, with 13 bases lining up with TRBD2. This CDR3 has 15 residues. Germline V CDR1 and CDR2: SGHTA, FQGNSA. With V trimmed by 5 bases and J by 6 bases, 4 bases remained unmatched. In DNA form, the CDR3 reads TGTGCCAGCAGCACCGGGACTAGCGGGATCAATGAGCAGTTCTTC. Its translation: CASSTGTSGINEQFF. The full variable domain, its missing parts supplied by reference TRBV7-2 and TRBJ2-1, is GAGVSQSPSNKVTEKGKDVELRCDPISGHTALYWYRQSLGQGLEFLIYFQGNSAPDKSGLPSDRFSAERTGGSVSTLTIQRTQQEDSAVYLCASSTGTSGINEQFFGPGTRLTVL.

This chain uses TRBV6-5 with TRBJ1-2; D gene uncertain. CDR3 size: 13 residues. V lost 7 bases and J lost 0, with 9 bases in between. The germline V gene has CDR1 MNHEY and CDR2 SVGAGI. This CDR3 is CASTRGSNYGYTF. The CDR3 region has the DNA TGTGCCAGCACCCGCGGCTCTAACTATGGCTACACCTTC.

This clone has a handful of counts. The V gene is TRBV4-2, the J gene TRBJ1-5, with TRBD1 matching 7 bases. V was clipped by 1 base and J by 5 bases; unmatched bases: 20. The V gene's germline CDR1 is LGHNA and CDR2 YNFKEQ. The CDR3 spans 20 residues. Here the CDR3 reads CASSQGDGTAGPLGYQPQHF. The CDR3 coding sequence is TGTGCCAGCAGCCAAGGGGACGGGACAGCCGGGCCATTGGGCTATCAGCCCCAGCATTTT.

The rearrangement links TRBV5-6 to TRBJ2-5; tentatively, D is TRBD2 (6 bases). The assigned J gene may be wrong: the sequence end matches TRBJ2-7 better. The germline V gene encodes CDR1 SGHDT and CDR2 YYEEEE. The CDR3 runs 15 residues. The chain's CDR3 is CASSLRTTWSYEQYF. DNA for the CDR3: TGTGCCAGCAGCTTGAGGACTACCTGGTCCTACGAGCAGTACTTC.

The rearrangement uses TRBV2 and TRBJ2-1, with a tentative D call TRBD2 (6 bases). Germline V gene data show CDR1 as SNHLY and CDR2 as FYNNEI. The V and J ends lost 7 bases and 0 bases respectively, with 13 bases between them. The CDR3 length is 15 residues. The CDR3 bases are TGTGCCAGCACCCCTCCCGGGAGCTCCTACAATGAGCAGTTCTTC. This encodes CASTPPGSSYNEQFF.

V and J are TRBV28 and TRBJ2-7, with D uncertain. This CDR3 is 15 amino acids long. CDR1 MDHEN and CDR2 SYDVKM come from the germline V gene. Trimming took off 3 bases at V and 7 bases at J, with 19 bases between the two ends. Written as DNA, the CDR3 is TGTGCCAGCAGTTTTCTTCAGGAGTCGACGAGGGAGCAGTACTTC. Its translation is CASSFLQESTREQYF.

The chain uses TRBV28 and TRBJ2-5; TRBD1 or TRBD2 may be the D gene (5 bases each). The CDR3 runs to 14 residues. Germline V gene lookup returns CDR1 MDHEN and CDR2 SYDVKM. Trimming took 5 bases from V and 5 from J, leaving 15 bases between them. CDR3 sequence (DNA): TGTGCCAGCAGTATCGGGACCCTCCGTGAGACCCAGTACTTC. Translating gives CASSIGTLRETQYF.

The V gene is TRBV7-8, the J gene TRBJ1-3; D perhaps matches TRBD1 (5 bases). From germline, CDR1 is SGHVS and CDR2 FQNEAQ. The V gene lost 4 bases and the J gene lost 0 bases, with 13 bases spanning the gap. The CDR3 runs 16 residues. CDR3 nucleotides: TGTGCCAGCAGCTCTCAGGGTGTCCACTCTGGAAACACCATATATTTT. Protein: CASSSQGVHSGNTIYF.

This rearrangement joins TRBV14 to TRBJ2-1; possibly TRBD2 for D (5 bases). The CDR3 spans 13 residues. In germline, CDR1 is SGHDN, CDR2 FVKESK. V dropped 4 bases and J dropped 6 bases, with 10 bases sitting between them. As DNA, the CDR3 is TGTGCCAGCAGCCTACGGACTGGCAATGAGCAGTTCTTC. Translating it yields CASSLRTGNEQFF.

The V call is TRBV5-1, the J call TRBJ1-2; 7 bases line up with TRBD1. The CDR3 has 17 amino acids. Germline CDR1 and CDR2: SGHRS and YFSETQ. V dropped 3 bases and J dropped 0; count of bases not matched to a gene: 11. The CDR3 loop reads CASSSWTGTTSNYGYTF. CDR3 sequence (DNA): TGCGCCAGCAGCTCCTGGACAGGCACGACGTCTAACTATGGCTACACCTTC.

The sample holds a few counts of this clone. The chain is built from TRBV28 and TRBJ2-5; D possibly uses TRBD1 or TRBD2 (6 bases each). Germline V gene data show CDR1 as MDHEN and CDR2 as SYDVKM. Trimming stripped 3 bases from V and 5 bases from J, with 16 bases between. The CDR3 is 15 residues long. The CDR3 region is CASSFNWGAGETQYF. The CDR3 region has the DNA TGTGCCAGCAGTTTTAATTGGGGGGCTGGGGAGACCCAGTACTTC.

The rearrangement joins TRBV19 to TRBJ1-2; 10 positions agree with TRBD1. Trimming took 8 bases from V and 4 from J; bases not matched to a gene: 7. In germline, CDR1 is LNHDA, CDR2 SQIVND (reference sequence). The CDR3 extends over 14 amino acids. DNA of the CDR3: TGTGCCAGTCGCGGGACAGGGGTTCCCTATGGCTACACCTTC. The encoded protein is CASRGTGVPYGYTF. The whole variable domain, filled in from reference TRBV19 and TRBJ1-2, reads DGGITQSPKYLFRKEGQNVTLSCEQNLNHDAMYWYRQDPGQGLRLIYYSQIVNDFQKGDIAEGYSVSREKKESFPLTVTSAQKNPTAFYLCASRGTGVPYGYTFGSGTRLTVV.

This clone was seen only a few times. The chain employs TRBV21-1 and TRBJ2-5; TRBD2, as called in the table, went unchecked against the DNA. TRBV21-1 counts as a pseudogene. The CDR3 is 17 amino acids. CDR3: CASSKGGELAAQETQYF. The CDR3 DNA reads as TGTGCCAGCAGCAAAGGCGGGGAGCTAGCGGCACAAGAGACCCAGTACTTC.

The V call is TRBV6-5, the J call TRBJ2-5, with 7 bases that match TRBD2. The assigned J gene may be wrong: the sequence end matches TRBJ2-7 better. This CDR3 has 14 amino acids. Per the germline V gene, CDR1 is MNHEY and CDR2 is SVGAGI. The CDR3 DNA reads TGTGCCAGCAGTGTTTCGGGGGGAGGAACCGAGCAGTACTTC. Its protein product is CASSVSGGGTEQYF.

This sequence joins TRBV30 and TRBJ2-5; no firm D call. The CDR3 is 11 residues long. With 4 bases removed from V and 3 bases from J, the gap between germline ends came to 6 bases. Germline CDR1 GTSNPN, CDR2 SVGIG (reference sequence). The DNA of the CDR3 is TGTGCCTGGAAGCAAGAAGAGACCCAGTACTTC. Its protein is CAWKQEETQYF.

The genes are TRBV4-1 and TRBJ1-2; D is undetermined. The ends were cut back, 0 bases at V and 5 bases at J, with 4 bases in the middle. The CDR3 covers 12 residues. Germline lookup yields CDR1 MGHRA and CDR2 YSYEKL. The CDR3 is CASSQDGYGYTF. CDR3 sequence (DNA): TGCGCCAGCAGCCAAGATGGGTATGGCTACACCTTC.

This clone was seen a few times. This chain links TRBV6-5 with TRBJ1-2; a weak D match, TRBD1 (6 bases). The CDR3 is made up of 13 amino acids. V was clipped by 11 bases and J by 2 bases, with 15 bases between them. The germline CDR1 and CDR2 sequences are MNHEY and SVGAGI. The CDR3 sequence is CAALRGTNYGYTF. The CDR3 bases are TGTGCCGCCTTGAGGGGGACGAACTATGGCTACACCTTC.

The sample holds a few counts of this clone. The CDR3 DNA reads TGCAGCGTCTCAGGGCTAGCGGGAGTTGGTGAGCAGTTCTTC. It is translated as CSVSGLAGVGEQFF. The rearrangement uses TRBV29-1 and TRBJ2-1; 10 positions match TRBD2. Germline V gives CDR1 SQVTM, CDR2 ANQGSEA. With 6 bases clipped from V and 9 bases from J, the junction kept 11 bases outside the gene matches. CDR3 length equals 14 residues.